A single TCR beta chain is shown here with its context. The record originates from a study of cytomegalovirus exposure and HLA in healthy donors. With 60 Vbeta and 13 Jbeta primers, the PCR was carried out. TCRdb keeps only in-frame clones here, not all; method: immunoSEQ multiplex PCR. This repertoire comprises roughly 100,000 clones; its ten largest clones make up 0.59%. The CDR3 contains 16 residues. The germline gives CDR1 MNHEY, CDR2 SVGAGI. The V end lost 4 bases, the J end lost 0 bases, and 14 bases lay between the germline ends. The chain couples TRBV6-5 to TRBJ2-3, with D possibly being TRBD1 (5 bases). This TCR was recovered from a man aged 50 or older in good health and CMV-seronegative. The sequenced sample consisted of PBMCs. The CDR3 loop reads CASSSPTASSTDTQYF. CDR3 nucleotide sequence: TGTGCCAGCAGTTCCCCGACAGCCTCTAGCACAGATACGCAGTATTTT.